The rows below give T cell receptor beta chains drawn from one sample of a study of T-cell reconstitution after alpha-beta-depleted transplantation in children. Using its own MiXCR run on the PCR reads, TCRdb lists one record per CDR3 protein. The sample yields 330,000 or so distinct CDR3 sequences, roughly 7.8% seen once. The source was peripheral blood, collected 360 days after TCRalphabeta/CD19-depleted stem cell transplant. These TCRs come from a female patient between 2 and 15 years old who had a stem cell transplant for Fanconi anemia, so the T cells may come from the graft donor. Each CDR3 is given with its conserved first and last residue.

v_gene: TRBV20-1; j_gene: TRBJ2-1; CDR3aa: CSASAFLASANNEQFF
v_gene: TRBV12-3/TRBV12-4; j_gene: TRBJ2-5; CDR3aa: CASSTYTVGRETQYF
v_gene: TRBV28; j_gene: TRBJ2-5; CDR3aa: CASSSWTGGQETQYF
v_gene: TRBV7-2; j_gene: TRBJ2-7; CDR3aa: CASSSTGDEQYF
v_gene: TRBV5-6; j_gene: TRBJ2-7; CDR3aa: CASSPGQGIPYEQYF
v_gene: TRBV5-1; j_gene: TRBJ2-5; CDR3aa: CASSTGWLETQYF
v_gene: TRBV18; j_gene: TRBJ2-7; CDR3aa: CASSPFGQGYEQYF
v_gene: TRBV4-2; j_gene: TRBJ2-7; CDR3aa: CASSQRQGWAYEQYF
v_gene: TRBV2; j_gene: TRBJ2-7; CDR3aa: CASTLSLAYSYEQYF
v_gene: TRBV20-1; j_gene: TRBJ2-7; CDR3aa: CSARRQTLRYEQYF
v_gene: TRBV6-1; j_gene: TRBJ2-7; CDR3aa: CASSEPYTSRDRTYEQYF
v_gene: TRBV20-1; j_gene: TRBJ2-3; CDR3aa: CSAGDPSTDTQYF
v_gene: TRBV6-2/TRBV6-3; j_gene: TRBJ2-3; CDR3aa: CASSYSIGLGPDTQYF
v_gene: TRBV6-6; j_gene: TRBJ2-7; CDR3aa: CASRLTSSYEQYF
v_gene: TRBV28; j_gene: TRBJ2-5; CDR3aa: CASSPPVLPKETQYF
v_gene: TRBV10-2; j_gene: TRBJ1-1; CDR3aa: CASSESAGLAAFF
v_gene: TRBV28; j_gene: TRBJ2-5; CDR3aa: CASSLITGGIIKTQYF
v_gene: TRBV9; j_gene: TRBJ2-2; CDR3aa: CASSVAQRNTGELFF
v_gene: TRBV25-1; j_gene: TRBJ2-7; CDR3aa: CASSKPGGPVYEQYF
v_gene: TRBV9; j_gene: TRBJ1-1; CDR3aa: CASSPSMGTEAFF
v_gene: TRBV20-1; j_gene: TRBJ2-7; CDR3aa: CSARDGGRDFEQYF
v_gene: TRBV5-5; j_gene: TRBJ1-4; CDR3aa: CASSRPGTGGVEKLFF
v_gene: TRBV7-2; j_gene: TRBJ2-3; CDR3aa: CASSFFLGRSADTQYF
v_gene: TRBV5-1; j_gene: TRBJ2-1; CDR3aa: CASNSGRDNNEQFF
v_gene: TRBV20-1; j_gene: TRBJ2-5; CDR3aa: CSAIRGLKETQYF
v_gene: TRBV20-1; j_gene: TRBJ2-3; CDR3aa: CSAQGGADTQYF
v_gene: TRBV28; j_gene: TRBJ1-4; CDR3aa: CASTFYGSVGEKLFF
v_gene: TRBV9; j_gene: TRBJ2-7; CDR3aa: CASSVEGGAVREQYF
v_gene: TRBV30; j_gene: TRBJ2-7; CDR3aa: CAWSVWDKSSYEQYF
v_gene: TRBV20-1; j_gene: TRBJ1-1; CDR3aa: CSAQAPGPSGMNTEAFF
v_gene: TRBV6-5; j_gene: TRBJ2-7; CDR3aa: CASSYKAVGGLREQYF
v_gene: TRBV7-2; j_gene: TRBJ1-2; CDR3aa: CASSNHTGAVYGYTF
v_gene: TRBV18; j_gene: TRBJ1-1; CDR3aa: CASSPSGGGTEAFF
v_gene: TRBV6-1; j_gene: TRBJ2-1; CDR3aa: CASSEGGGASYNEQFF
v_gene: TRBV7-2; j_gene: TRBJ2-1; CDR3aa: CASSLSGPEQFF
v_gene: TRBV6-5; j_gene: TRBJ1-1; CDR3aa: CASSYVGSNTEAFF
v_gene: TRBV12-3/TRBV12-4; j_gene: TRBJ1-4; CDR3aa: CASSVGAKLFF
v_gene: TRBV5-4; j_gene: TRBJ2-3; CDR3aa: CASSLKRQRGGDTQYF
v_gene: TRBV29-1; j_gene: TRBJ1-1; CDR3aa: CSVEGWDMNTEAFF
v_gene: TRBV4-1; j_gene: TRBJ2-1; CDR3aa: CASSLEGGGVLDEQFF
v_gene: TRBV6-2/TRBV6-3; j_gene: TRBJ2-5; CDR3aa: CASRDRVRETQYF
v_gene: TRBV5-1; j_gene: TRBJ1-2; CDR3aa: CASSLAGGGAYGYTF
v_gene: TRBV20-1; j_gene: TRBJ2-2; CDR3aa: CSAWTPSTGGLFF
v_gene: TRBV12-3/TRBV12-4; j_gene: TRBJ1-2; CDR3aa: CASSLSVGTGFGNYGYTF
v_gene: TRBV6-5; j_gene: TRBJ1-2; CDR3aa: CASSQGRLYGYTF
v_gene: TRBV5-1; j_gene: TRBJ1-1; CDR3aa: CASSLQGLGNTEAFF
v_gene: TRBV5-1; j_gene: TRBJ2-1; CDR3aa: CASSLAPRDEQFF
v_gene: TRBV4-2; j_gene: TRBJ2-1; CDR3aa: CASSQLGPGTLSYNEQFF
v_gene: TRBV10-3; j_gene: TRBJ1-1; CDR3aa: CAIRVAGNTEAFF
v_gene: TRBV6-5; j_gene: TRBJ2-5; CDR3aa: CASSYSISGGETQYF
v_gene: TRBV20-1; j_gene: TRBJ1-5; CDR3aa: CSARHLGTNQPQHF
v_gene: TRBV5-1; j_gene: TRBJ1-4; CDR3aa: CASSLATRGGNEKLFF
v_gene: TRBV11-2; j_gene: TRBJ2-3; CDR3aa: CASSLDRRGLLKDTQYF
v_gene: TRBV2; j_gene: TRBJ1-2; CDR3aa: CASSATANYGYTF
v_gene: TRBV5-1; j_gene: TRBJ1-1; CDR3aa: CASSSRGDREAFF